This TCR beta chain was found in a study of blood T cell repertoires in COVID-19. Study overall: Some COVID-19 samples were acute and others convalescent; all came from the United States, Italy and Spain.

Original methodology: From reference gene primer amplification, estimates of nucleated cell counts were derived. The protocol was immunoSEQ multiplex PCR, while the TCRdb copy is restricted to in-frame clones and leaves out a portion. V and J calls and clone size are given by that table; D and trimming were obtained from the DNA. The data show about 300,000 clones, 70% to 90% seen once. V was trimmed by 7 bases and J by 6 bases, leaving 18 bases between them. The CDR3 spans 14 residues. Germline CDR1 MNHEY, CDR2 SVGAGI. The TCR originated in a man aged 25 to 40 who had recovered from COVID-19. The V call is TRBV6-5, the J call TRBJ1-2, with D tentatively TRBD1 (5 bases). Material for sequencing was PBMCs or T cells enriched from blood (not recorded which). The CDR3 sequence is CASNTGGGRNGYTF. The CDR3 region has the DNA TGTGCCAGCAACACTGGGGGGGGGAGAAATGGCTACACCTTC.